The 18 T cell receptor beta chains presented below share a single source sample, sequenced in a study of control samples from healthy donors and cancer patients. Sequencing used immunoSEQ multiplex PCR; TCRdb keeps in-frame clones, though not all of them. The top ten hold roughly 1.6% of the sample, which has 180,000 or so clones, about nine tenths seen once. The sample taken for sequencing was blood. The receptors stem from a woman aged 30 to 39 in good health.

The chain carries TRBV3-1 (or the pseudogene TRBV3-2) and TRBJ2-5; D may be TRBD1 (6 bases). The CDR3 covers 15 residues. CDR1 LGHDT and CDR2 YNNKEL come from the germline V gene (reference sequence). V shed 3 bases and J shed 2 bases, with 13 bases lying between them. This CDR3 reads CASSHSFGTQETQYF. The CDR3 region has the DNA TGTGCCAGCAGCCATTCCTTCGGGACACAAGAGACCCAGTACTTC.

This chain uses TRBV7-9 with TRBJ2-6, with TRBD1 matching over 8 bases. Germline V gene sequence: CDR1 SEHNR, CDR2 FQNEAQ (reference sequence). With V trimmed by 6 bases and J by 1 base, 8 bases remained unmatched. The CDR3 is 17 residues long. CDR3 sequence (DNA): TGTGCCAGCAGTAGAGGACAGGGTCTGTCTGGGGCCAACGTCCTGACTTTC. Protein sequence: CASSRGQGLSGANVLTF.

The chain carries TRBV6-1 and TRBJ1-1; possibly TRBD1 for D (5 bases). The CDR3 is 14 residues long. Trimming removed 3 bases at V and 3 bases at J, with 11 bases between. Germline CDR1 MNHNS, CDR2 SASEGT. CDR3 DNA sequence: TGTGCCAGCAGTGAGCGGGGCAGGGACACTGAAGCTTTCTTT. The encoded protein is CASSERGRDTEAFF.

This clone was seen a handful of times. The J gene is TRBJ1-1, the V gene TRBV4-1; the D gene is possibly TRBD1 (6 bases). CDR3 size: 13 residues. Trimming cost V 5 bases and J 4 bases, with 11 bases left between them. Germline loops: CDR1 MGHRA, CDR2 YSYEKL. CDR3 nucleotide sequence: TGCGCCAGCAGCGGATGGGGGCTCACTGAAGCTTTCTTT. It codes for CASSGWGLTEAFF.

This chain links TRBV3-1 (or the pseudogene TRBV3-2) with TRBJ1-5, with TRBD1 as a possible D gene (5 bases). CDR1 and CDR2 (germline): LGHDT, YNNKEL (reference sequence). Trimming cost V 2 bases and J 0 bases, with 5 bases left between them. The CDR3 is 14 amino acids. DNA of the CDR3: TGTGCCAGCAGCCAAACAGGTAGCAATCAGCCCCAGCATTTT. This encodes CASSQTGSNQPQHF.

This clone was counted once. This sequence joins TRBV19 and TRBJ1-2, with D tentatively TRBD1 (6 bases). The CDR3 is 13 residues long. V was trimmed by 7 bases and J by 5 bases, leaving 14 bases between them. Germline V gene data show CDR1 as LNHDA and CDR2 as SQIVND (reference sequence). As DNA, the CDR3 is TGTGCCAGTACCACAGGGTTTGGGTATGGCTACACCTTC. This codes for CASTTGFGYGYTF. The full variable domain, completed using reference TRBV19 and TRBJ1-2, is DGGITQSPKYLFRKEGQNVTLSCEQNLNHDAMYWYRQDPGQGLRLIYYSQIVNDFQKGDIAEGYSVSREKKESFPLTVTSAQKNPTAFYLCASTTGFGYGYTFGSGTRLTVV.

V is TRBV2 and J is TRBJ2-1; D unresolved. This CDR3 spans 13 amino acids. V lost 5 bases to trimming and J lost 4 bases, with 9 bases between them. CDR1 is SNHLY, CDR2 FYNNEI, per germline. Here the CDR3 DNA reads TGTGCCAGCAGTACCGAGAAATACAATGAGCAGTTCTTC. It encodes CASSTEKYNEQFF.

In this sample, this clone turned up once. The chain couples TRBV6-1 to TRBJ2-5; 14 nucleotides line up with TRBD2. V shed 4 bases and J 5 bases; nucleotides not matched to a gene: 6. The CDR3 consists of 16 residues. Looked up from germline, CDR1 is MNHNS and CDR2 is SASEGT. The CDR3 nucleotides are TGTGCCAGCAGTGGACTAGCGGGGGGGCCCGAGGAGACCCAGTACTTC. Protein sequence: CASSGLAGGPEETQYF.

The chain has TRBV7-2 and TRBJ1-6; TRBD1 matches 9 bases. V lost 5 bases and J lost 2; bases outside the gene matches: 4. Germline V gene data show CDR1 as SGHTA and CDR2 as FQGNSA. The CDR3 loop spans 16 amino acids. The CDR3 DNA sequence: TGTGCCAGCAGCGGGACAGGGAGCACCTATAATTCACCCCTCCACTTT. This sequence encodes CASSGTGSTYNSPLHF.

CDR3 loop: CASSDYSNYGYTF. In DNA, the CDR3 is TGCGCCAGCAGTGATTACAGTAACTATGGCTACACCTTC. The rearrangement links TRBV10-2 to TRBJ1-2; D uncertain. This CDR3 has 13 residues. CDR1 is WSHSY and CDR2 is SAAADI in the germline V gene. Deletions cut 3 bases from V and 1 base from J, with 6 bases between.

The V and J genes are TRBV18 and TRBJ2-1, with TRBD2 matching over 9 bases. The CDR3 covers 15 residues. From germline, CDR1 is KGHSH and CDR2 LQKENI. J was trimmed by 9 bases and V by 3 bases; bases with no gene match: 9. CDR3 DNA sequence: TGTGCCAGCTCACCGAGGACTAGCGCCCCTACTGAGCAGTTCTTC. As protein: CASSPRTSAPTEQFF. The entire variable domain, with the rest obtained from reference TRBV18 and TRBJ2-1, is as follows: NAGVMQNPRHLVRRRGQEARLRCSPMKGHSHVYWYRQLPEEGLKFMVYLQKENIIDESGMPKERFSAEFPKEGPSILRIQQVVRGDSAAYFCASSPRTSAPTEQFFGPGTRLTVL.

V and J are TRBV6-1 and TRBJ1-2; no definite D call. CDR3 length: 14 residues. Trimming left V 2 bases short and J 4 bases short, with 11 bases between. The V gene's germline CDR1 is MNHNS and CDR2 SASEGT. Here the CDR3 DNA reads TGTGCCAGCAGTGAACAGGTCGTGGGCTATGGCTACACCTTC. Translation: CASSEQVVGYGYTF.

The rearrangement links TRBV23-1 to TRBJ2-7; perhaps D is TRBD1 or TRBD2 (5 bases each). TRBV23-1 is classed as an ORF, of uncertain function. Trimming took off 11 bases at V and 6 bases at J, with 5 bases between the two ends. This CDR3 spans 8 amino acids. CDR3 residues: CAGGEQYF. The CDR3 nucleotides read TGCGCCGGGGGCGAGCAGTACTTC.

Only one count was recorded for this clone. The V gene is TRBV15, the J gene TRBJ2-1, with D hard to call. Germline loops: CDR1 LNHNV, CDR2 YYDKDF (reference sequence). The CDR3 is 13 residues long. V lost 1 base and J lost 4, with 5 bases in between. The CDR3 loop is CATSRASYNEQFF. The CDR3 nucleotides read TGTGCCACCAGCAGAGCCAGTTACAATGAGCAGTTCTTC.

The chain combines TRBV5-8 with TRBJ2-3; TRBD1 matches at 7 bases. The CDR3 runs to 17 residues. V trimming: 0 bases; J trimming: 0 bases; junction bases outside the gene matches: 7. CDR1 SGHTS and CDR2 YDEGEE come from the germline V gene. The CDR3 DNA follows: TGTGCCAGCAGCTTGGGCACAGGGGCGTCTAGCACAGATACGCAGTATTTT. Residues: CASSLGTGASSTDTQYF. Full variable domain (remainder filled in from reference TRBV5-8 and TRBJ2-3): EAGVTQSPTHLIKTRGQQATLRCSPISGHTSVYWYQQALGLGLQFLLWYDEGEERNRGNFPPRFSGRQFPNYSSELNVNALELEDSALYLCASSLGTGASSTDTQYFGPGTRLTVL.

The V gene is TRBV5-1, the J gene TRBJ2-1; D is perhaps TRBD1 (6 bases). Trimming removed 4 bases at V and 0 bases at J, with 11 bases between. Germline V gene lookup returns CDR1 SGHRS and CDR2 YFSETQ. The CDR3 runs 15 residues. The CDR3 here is CASSPGQNSYNEQFF. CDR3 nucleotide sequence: TGCGCCAGCAGCCCCGGACAGAACTCCTACAATGAGCAGTTCTTC.

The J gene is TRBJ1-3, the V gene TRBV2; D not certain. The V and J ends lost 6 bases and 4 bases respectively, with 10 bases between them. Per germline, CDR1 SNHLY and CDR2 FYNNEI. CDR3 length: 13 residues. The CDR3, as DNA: TGTGCCAGCAGACCCGACGGAGGAAACACCATATATTTT. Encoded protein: CASRPDGGNTIYF.

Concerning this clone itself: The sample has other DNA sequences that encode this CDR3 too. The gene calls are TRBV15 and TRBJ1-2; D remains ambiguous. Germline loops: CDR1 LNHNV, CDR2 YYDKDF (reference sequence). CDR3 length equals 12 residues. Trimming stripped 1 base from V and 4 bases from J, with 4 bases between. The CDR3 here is CATSRGGYGYTF. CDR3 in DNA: TGTGCCACCAGCAGAGGAGGCTATGGCTACACCTTC.